Sequencing of this T cell receptor (beta chain) was carried out in a study of long-term antiretroviral therapy in people with HIV. This CDR3 is 15 amino acids long. Germline CDR1 SGHAT, CDR2 FQNNGV. After removal of 5 bases from V and 7 bases from J, the junction contained 9 bases not matched to a gene. An immunoSEQ assay, version v3.0, was performed at survey level. Libraries were prepared by immunoSEQ multiplex PCR; TCRdb keeps only in-frame clonotypes and omits some of them. The sample has about 20,000 clones, roughly 84% seen once; the top ten hold around 10%. The chain joins TRBV11-2 to TRBJ2-7, with TRBD1 matching 12 bases. Material: unsorted PBMCs, obtained about 2.4 years after starting antiretroviral therapy. This sequence originates from a man aged 40-49 years with HIV. The CDR3 DNA reads TGTGCCAGCAGCGCCGGGACAGGGGGCAAGGAAGAGCAGTACTTC. Protein sequence: CASSAGTGGKEEQYF.